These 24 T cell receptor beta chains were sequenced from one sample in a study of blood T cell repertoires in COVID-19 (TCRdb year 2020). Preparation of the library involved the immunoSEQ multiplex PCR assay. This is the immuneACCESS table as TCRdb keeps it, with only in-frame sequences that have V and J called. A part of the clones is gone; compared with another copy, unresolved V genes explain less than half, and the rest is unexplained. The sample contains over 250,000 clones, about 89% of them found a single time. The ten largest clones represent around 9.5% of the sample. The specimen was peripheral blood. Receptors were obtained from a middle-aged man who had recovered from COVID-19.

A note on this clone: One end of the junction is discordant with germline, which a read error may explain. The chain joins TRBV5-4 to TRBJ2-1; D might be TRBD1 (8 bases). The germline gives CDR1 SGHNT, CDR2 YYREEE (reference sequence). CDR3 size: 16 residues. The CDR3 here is CASSPGGGSSFNEQFF. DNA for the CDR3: TGTGCCAGCAGCCCAGGGGGCGGGAGTTCCTTCAATGAGCAGTTCTTC.

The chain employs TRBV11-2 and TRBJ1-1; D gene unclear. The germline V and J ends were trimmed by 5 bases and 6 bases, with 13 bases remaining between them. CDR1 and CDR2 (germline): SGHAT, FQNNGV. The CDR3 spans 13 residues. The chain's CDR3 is CASSPRSTSEAFF. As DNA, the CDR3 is TGTGCCAGCAGCCCACGTAGCACATCTGAAGCTTTCTTT.

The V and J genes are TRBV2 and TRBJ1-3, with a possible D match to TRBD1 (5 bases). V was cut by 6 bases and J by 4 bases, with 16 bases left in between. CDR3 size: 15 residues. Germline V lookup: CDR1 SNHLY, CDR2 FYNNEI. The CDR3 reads CASSIQVLVGNTIYF. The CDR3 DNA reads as TGTGCCAGCAGCATACAGGTTCTTGTCGGAAACACCATATATTTT.

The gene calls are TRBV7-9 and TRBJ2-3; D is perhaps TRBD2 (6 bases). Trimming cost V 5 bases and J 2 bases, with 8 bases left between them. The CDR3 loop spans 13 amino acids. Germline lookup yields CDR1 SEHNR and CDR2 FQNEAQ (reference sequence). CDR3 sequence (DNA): TGTGCCAGCAGCCGGGGGTTCACAGATACGCAGTATTTT. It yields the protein CASSRGFTDTQYF.

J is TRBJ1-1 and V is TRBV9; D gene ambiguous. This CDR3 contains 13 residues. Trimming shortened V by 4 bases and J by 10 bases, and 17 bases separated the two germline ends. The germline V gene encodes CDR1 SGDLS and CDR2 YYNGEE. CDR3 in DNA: TGTGCCAGCAGCTCCCCCTCCGGTTTGATAGCTTTCTTT. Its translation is CASSSPSGLIAFF.

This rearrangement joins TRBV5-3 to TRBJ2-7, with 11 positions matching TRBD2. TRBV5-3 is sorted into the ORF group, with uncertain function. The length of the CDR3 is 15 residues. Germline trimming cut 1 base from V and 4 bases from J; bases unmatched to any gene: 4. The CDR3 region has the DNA TGTGCCAGAAGCTTGTTGACTAGCGGGACTTACGAGCAGTACTTC. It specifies CARSLLTSGTYEQYF.

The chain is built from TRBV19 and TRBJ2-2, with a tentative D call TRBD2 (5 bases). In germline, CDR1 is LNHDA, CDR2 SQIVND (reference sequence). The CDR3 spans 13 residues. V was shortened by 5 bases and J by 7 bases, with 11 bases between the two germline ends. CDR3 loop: CASSERVIGELFF. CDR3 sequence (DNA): TGTGCCAGTAGTGAGAGGGTGATCGGGGAGCTGTTTTTT. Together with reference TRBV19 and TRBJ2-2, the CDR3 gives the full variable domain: DGGITQSPKYLFRKEGQNVTLSCEQNLNHDAMYWYRQDPGQGLRLIYYSQIVNDFQKGDIAEGYSVSREKKESFPLTVTSAQKNPTAFYLCASSERVIGELFFGEGSRLTVL.

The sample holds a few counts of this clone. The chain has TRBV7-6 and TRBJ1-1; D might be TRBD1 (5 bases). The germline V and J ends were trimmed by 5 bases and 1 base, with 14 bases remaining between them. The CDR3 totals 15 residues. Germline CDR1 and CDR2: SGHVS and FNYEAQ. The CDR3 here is CASSLGWQGNTEAFF. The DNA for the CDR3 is TGTGCCAGCAGCCTCGGGTGGCAGGGGAACACTGAAGCTTTCTTT.

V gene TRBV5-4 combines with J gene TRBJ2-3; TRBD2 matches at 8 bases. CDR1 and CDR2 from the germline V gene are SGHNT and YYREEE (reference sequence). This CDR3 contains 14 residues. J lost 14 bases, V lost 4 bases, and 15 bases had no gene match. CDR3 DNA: TGTGCCAGCAGCCCCAACCCCCTGGGACTAGGATGGTATTTT. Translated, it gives CASSPNPLGLGWYF.

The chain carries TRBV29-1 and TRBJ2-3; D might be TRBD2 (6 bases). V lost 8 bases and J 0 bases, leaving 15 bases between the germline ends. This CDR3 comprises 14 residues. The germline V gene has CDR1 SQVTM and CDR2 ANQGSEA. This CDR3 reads CSISHGGSTDTQYF. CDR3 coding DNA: TGCAGCATTTCTCACGGGGGAAGCACAGATACGCAGTATTTT.

In nucleotides, the CDR3 is TGTGCCATCAGCGCCGGCGTGGGGACTAGCGGGGGCCGACGGGAGACCCAGTACTTC. This translates into CAISAGVGTSGGRRETQYF. V usage is TRBV10-3 and J usage is TRBJ2-5; 14 bases fit TRBD2. CDR1 is ENHRY and CDR2 is SYGVKD in the germline V gene. The V gene end was trimmed by 6 bases and the J gene end by 5 bases; junction bases not matched to a gene: 17. The CDR3 totals 19 residues.

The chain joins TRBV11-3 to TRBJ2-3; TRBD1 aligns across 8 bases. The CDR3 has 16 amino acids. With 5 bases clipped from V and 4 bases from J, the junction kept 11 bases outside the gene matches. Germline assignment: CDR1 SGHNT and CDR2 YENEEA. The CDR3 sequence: CASSPRTGWDADTQYF. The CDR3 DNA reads TGTGCCAGCAGCCCCAGGACAGGGTGGGACGCAGATACGCAGTATTTT.

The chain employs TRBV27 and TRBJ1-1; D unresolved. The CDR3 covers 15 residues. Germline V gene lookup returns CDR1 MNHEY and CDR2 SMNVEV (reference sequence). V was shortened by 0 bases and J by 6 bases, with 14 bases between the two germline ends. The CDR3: CASSLSYGVVAEAFF. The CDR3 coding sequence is TGTGCCAGCAGTTTATCTTACGGGGTGGTCGCTGAAGCTTTCTTT.

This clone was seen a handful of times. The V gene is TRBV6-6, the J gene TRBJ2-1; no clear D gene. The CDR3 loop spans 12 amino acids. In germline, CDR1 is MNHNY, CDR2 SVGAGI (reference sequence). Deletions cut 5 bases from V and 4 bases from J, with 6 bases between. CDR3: CASSRPYNEQFF. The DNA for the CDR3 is TGTGCCAGCAGTCGCCCATACAATGAGCAGTTCTTC.

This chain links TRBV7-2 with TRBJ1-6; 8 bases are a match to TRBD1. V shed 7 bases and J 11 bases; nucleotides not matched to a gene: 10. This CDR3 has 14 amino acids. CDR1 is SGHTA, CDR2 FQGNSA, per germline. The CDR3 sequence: CASNPGQERTPLHF. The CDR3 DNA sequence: TGTGCCAGCAACCCGGGACAGGAGAGGACACCCCTCCACTTT.

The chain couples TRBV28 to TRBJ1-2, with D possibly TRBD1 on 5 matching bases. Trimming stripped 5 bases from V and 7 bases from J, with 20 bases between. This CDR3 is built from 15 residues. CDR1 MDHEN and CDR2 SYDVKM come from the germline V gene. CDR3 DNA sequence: TGTGCCAGCAGTCTCGCCCCAGGGATCGTGAGTGGCTACACCTTC. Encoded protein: CASSLAPGIVSGYTF.

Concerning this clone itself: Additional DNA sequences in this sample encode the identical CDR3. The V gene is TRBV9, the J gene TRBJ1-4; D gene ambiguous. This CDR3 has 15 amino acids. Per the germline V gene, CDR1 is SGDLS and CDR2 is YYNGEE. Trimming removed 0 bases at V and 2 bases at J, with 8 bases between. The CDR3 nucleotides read TGTGCCAGCAGCGTAGGAGGGTCGACTAATGAAAAACTGTTTTTT. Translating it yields CASSVGGSTNEKLFF.

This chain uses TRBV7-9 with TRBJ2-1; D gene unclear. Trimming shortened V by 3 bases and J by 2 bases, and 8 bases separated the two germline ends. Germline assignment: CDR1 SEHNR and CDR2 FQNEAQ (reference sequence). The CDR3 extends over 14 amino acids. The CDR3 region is CASSFAATYNEQFF. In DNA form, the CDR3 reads TGTGCCAGCAGCTTCGCGGCCACCTACAATGAGCAGTTCTTC.

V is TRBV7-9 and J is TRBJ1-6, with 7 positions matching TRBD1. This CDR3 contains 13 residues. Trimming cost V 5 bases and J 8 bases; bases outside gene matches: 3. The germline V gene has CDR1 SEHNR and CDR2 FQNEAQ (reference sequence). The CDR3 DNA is TGTGCCAGCAGCCCCGACAGGGATTCACCCCTCCACTTT. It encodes CASSPDRDSPLHF. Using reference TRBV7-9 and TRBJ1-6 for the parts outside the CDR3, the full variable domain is DTGVSQNPRHKITKRGQNVTFRCDPISEHNRLYWYRQTLGQGPEFLTYFQNEAQLEKSRLLSDRFSAERPKGSFSTLEIQRTEQGDSAMYLCASSPDRDSPLHFGNGTRLTVT.

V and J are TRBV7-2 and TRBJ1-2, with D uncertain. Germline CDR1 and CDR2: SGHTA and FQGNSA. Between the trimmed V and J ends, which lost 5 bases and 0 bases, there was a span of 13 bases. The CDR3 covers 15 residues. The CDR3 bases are TGTGCCAGCAGCCCCCCCTTCTTAGCTAACTATGGCTACACCTTC. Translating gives CASSPPFLANYGYTF.

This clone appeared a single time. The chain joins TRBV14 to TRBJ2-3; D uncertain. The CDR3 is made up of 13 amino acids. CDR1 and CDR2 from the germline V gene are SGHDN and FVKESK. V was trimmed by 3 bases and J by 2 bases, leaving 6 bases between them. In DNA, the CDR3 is TGTGCCAGCAGCCAGACTTTCACAGATACGCAGTATTTT. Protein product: CASSQTFTDTQYF.

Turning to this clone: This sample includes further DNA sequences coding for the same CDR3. In nucleotides, the CDR3 is TGTGCCAGTAGTATAGGGGGCCAGCCCCAGCATTTT. Its protein product is CASSIGGQPQHF. The chain has TRBV19 and TRBJ1-5; D might be TRBD1 (5 bases). Looked up from germline, CDR1 is LNHDA and CDR2 is SQIVND (reference sequence). The germline V and J ends were trimmed by 1 base and 7 bases, with 5 bases remaining between them. The CDR3 length is 12 residues.

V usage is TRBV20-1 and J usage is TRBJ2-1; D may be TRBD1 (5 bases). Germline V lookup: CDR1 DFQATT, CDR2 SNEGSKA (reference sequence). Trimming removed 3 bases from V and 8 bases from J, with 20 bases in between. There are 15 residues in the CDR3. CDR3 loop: CSASLQGPLEDEQFF. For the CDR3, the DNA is TGCAGTGCTAGTCTTCAGGGCCCTCTTGAAGATGAGCAGTTCTTC.

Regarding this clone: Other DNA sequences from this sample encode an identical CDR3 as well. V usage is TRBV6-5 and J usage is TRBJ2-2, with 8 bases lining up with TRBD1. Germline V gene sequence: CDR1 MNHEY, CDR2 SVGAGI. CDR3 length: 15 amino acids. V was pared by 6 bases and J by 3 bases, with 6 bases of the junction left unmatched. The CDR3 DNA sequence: TGTGCCAGCAGACCCGACAGGGGACACACCGGGGAGCTGTTTTTT. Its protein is CASRPDRGHTGELFF.